The 10 T cell receptor beta chains in this list originate from one sample, sequenced in a study of cytomegalovirus exposure and HLA in healthy donors. It was with 60 Vbeta and 13 Jbeta primers that the PCR ran. Data came from immunoSEQ multiplex PCR; TCRdb stores just in-frame clones and leaves some out. The sample lists some 140,000 clones; around 77% were seen once. Sequences were obtained from PBMCs. These TCRs come from a man between 25 and 39 years old in good health and CMV-seronegative.

The chain uses TRBV5-1 and TRBJ2-1; 9 nucleotides agree with TRBD2. Per the germline V gene, CDR1 is SGHRS and CDR2 is YFSETQ. J lost 3 bases, V lost 4 bases, and 14 bases had no gene match. The CDR3 spans 18 residues. The DNA of the CDR3 is TGCGCCAGCAGCATAGGACTAGCGACCTCAATTAACTACAATGAGCAGTTCTTC. Its protein product is CASSIGLATSINYNEQFF.

Concerning this clone itself: This sample also contains other DNA sequences that code for the same CDR3. The chain has TRBV30 and TRBJ2-5, with TRBD2 as a possible D gene (6 bases). CDR1 is GTSNPN, CDR2 SVGIG, per germline (reference sequence). This CDR3 has 14 residues. V lost 0 bases and J lost 5, with 13 bases in between. The CDR3 bases are TGTGCCTGGAGTGTCGGACTCGCGGGGGAGACCCAGTACTTC. Translation gives CAWSVGLAGETQYF.

This chain links TRBV5-5 with TRBJ2-5; tentative D call: TRBD1 (6 bases). Germline V gene sequence: CDR1 SGHKS, CDR2 YYEKEE (reference sequence). V lost 0 bases and J lost 5, with 14 bases in between. The CDR3 has 15 residues. DNA of the CDR3: TGTGCCAGCAGCTTGGCCCCTACAGGGTTGGAGACCCAGTACTTC. Translation: CASSLAPTGLETQYF.

The J gene is TRBJ2-1, the V gene TRBV10-3; D perhaps matches TRBD2 (5 bases). The germline V gene has CDR1 ENHRY and CDR2 SYGVKD. This CDR3 has 20 residues. V was clipped by 2 bases and J by 3 bases, with 26 bases between them. CDR3 DNA: TGTGCCATCAGTGAGGAGCCGGGATTGGACTCGCGCCGAGGCTACAATGAGCAGTTCTTC. It translates to CAISEEPGLDSRRGYNEQFF.

The chain links TRBV6-5 to TRBJ1-1; no clear D. Trimming stripped 6 bases from V and 2 bases from J, with 10 bases between. The CDR3 totals 13 residues. Per germline, CDR1 MNHEY and CDR2 SVGAGI. The CDR3 region has the DNA TGTGCCAGCAGGACTGATTATAACACTGAAGCTTTCTTT. It encodes CASRTDYNTEAFF.

J is TRBJ1-1 and V is TRBV6-6; 7 bases are shared with TRBD1. CDR1 and CDR2 from the germline V gene are MNHNY and SVGAGI (reference sequence). V trimming: 6 bases; J trimming: 2 bases; junction bases outside the gene matches: 9. This CDR3 contains 15 residues. CDR3 in DNA: TGTGCCAGCAGCGGGTCGACAGGGATTAACACTGAAGCTTTCTTT. It yields the protein CASSGSTGINTEAFF.

The rearrangement links TRBV6-1 to TRBJ2-2, with 10 bases fitting TRBD1. The V and J ends lost 1 base and 4 bases, in that order; junction bases with no gene match: 6. CDR3 size: 17 residues. Germline CDR1 is MNHNS and CDR2 is SASEGT. For the CDR3, the DNA is TGTGCCAGCAGTGAAGAGGGGACAGGGGCATTCACCGGGGAGCTGTTTTTT. Translation: CASSEEGTGAFTGELFF.

The CDR3 nucleotides are TGTGCCAGCAGTAAATCGGCGGGAGGTTTATCCTACAATGAGCAGTTCTTC. This translates into CASSKSAGGLSYNEQFF. The V and J genes are TRBV27 and TRBJ2-1, with TRBD2 matching over 8 bases. Unmatched junction bases numbered 10, after V lost 5 bases and J lost 1 base. CDR3 length: 17 amino acids. Germline V gives CDR1 MNHEY, CDR2 SMNVEV (reference sequence).

The chain has TRBV5-1 and TRBJ1-4; 7 bases agree with TRBD1. Germline V gene lookup returns CDR1 SGHRS and CDR2 YFSETQ. Trimming cost V 0 bases and J 5 bases; bases outside gene matches: 10. The CDR3 runs to 17 residues. CDR3 bases: TGCGCCAGCAGCTTGGATCGAGGCGGGACAGTCAATGAAAAACTGTTTTTT. Translated, it gives CASSLDRGGTVNEKLFF.

This clone occurred a few times. The chain uses TRBV5-1 and TRBJ1-1; a possible D gene is TRBD1 (5 bases). The germline gives CDR1 SGHRS, CDR2 YFSETQ. V lost 3 bases and J lost 5, with 14 bases in between. This CDR3 is built from 14 residues. This CDR3 reads CASSYQGRDTEAFF. CDR3 nucleotides: TGCGCCAGCAGCTACCAGGGAAGGGATACTGAAGCTTTCTTT. The full variable domain, rest sourced from reference TRBV5-1 and TRBJ1-1, is KAGVTQTPRYLIKTRGQQVTLSCSPISGHRSVSWYQQTPGQGLQFLFEYFSETQRNKGNFPGRFSGRQFSNSRSEMNVSTLELGDSALYLCASSYQGRDTEAFFGQGTRLTVV.